The next 16 T cell receptor beta chains were all read from a single sample in a study of cytomegalovirus exposure and HLA in healthy donors. The data were produced by immunoSEQ multiplex PCR, yet TCRdb's version contains in-frame clones alone and is incomplete. The table lists under 75,000 clones, about 91% of them singletons, with about 5.4% in the top ten. Specimen: PBMCs. Receptor source: a man aged 18-30 years in good health and CMV-seropositive.

The chain employs TRBV9 and TRBJ2-1; the D gene is possibly TRBD2 (5 bases). This CDR3 region has 13 residues. CDR1 and CDR2 (germline): SGDLS, YYNGEE. Trimming shortened V by 2 bases and J by 5 bases, and 8 bases separated the two germline ends. The CDR3 here is CASSVRLNNEQFF. The CDR3 DNA reads TGTGCCAGCAGCGTTAGACTAAACAATGAGCAGTTCTTC.

This chain connects TRBV7-9 to TRBJ1-1; D is uncertain. With 0 bases removed from V and 1 base from J, the gap between germline ends came to 6 bases. The CDR3 sequence is 14 residues long. Germline loops: CDR1 SEHNR, CDR2 FQNEAQ (reference sequence). CDR3 bases: TGTGCCAGCAGCTTAGCTCAGTGGAACACTGAAGCTTTCTTT. As protein: CASSLAQWNTEAFF.

V usage is TRBV5-4 and J usage is TRBJ2-2; 14 nucleotides agree with TRBD2. In germline, CDR1 is SGHNT, CDR2 YYREEE (reference sequence). The CDR3 runs 16 residues. V shed 3 bases and J 6 bases; nucleotides not matched to a gene: 4. CDR3 sequence (DNA): TGTGCCAGCAGCTCGGGGACTAGCGGGAGTGCCGGGGAGCTGTTTTTT. Its translation: CASSSGTSGSAGELFF. Full variable domain (outside the CDR3, taken from reference TRBV5-4 and TRBJ2-2): ETGVTQSPTHLIKTRGQQVTLRCSSQSGHNTVSWYQQALGQGPQFIFQYYREEENGRGNFPPRFSGLQFPNYSSELNVNALELDDSALYLCASSSGTSGSAGELFFGEGSRLTVL.

The chain combines TRBV19 with TRBJ2-5, with D possibly matching TRBD2 (5 bases). V lost 1 base and J lost 1, with 7 bases in between. Per the germline V gene, CDR1 is LNHDA and CDR2 is SQIVND (reference sequence). This CDR3 contains 14 residues. The CDR3: CASSIAGLQETQYF. In DNA form, the CDR3 reads TGTGCCAGTAGTATAGCCGGACTCCAAGAGACCCAGTACTTC.

This chain connects TRBV5-4 to TRBJ2-5; 8 bases are shared with TRBD1. Germline V CDR1 and CDR2: SGHNT, YYREEE (reference sequence). This CDR3 comprises 14 residues. V lost 4 bases to trimming and J lost 13 bases; unmatched junction nucleotides: 15. The CDR3 DNA reads TGTGCCAGCAGCCTCGAGGGGACAGGTCCCAAGACGTACTTC. Protein product: CASSLEGTGPKTYF.

The genes are TRBV11-3 and TRBJ2-3; no reliable D call. Trimming took off 1 base at V and 3 bases at J, with 11 bases between the two ends. The CDR3 length is 15 residues. Germline loops: CDR1 SGHNT, CDR2 YENEEA. This CDR3 is CASSLGSADTDTQYF. The CDR3 DNA follows: TGTGCCAGCAGCTTAGGGTCTGCGGATACAGATACGCAGTATTTT.

CDR3: CSAQGLGEKLFF. In nucleotides, the CDR3 is TGCAGCGCCCAGGGGTTGGGTGAAAAACTGTTTTTT. The rearrangement joins TRBV29-1 to TRBJ1-4, with a tentative D call TRBD1 (6 bases). CDR1 is SQVTM, CDR2 ANQGSEA, per germline. The CDR3 sequence is 12 residues long. The V end was cut by 7 bases, the J end by 7 bases, with 13 bases between.

The chain is built from TRBV20-1 and TRBJ2-7; D uncertain. Germline loops: CDR1 DFQATT, CDR2 SNEGSKA (reference sequence). This CDR3 has 11 amino acids. Deletions cut 2 bases from V and 3 bases from J, with 5 bases between. The chain's CDR3 is CSARYGYEQYF. CDR3 nucleotides: TGCAGTGCTAGATACGGCTACGAGCAGTACTTC.

This clone was seen a handful of times. The chain employs TRBV11-2 and TRBJ2-7; 9 bases match TRBD2. Germline values: CDR1 SGHAT, CDR2 FQNNGV. The CDR3 is 16 amino acids. With V trimmed by 3 bases and J by 3 bases, 9 bases remained unmatched. The CDR3 sequence: CASSFVRLAVDYEQYF. In nucleotides, the CDR3 is TGTGCCAGCAGCTTTGTGAGACTAGCGGTCGACTACGAGCAGTACTTC.

The chain couples TRBV21-1 to TRBJ2-7; whether TRBD2, the table's D call, matches the DNA was not checked. TRBV21-1 is deemed a pseudogene. This CDR3 comprises 15 residues. The CDR3 is CASRNWTSGSYEQYF. The CDR3 DNA reads TGTGCCAGCAGAAACTGGACTAGCGGGAGCTACGAGCAGTACTTC.

This rearrangement joins TRBV27 to TRBJ2-7, with 9 bases aligning to TRBD2. J was trimmed by 1 base and V by 6 bases; bases with no gene match: 7. The CDR3 covers 15 residues. CDR1 and CDR2 (germline): MNHEY, SMNVEV (reference sequence). CDR3 coding DNA: TGTGCCAGCAGATTAAAGACTAGCGGTTCCTACGAGCAGTACTTC. Translating gives CASRLKTSGSYEQYF.

This rearrangement joins TRBV18 to TRBJ2-2; no reliable D call. V was clipped by 3 bases and J by 7 bases, with 12 bases between them. The germline gives CDR1 KGHSH, CDR2 LQKENI. This CDR3 is built from 14 residues. CDR3 nucleotide sequence: TGTGCCAGCTCACCCCCGAGCTTGAACGGGGAGCTGTTTTTT. It specifies CASSPPSLNGELFF.

This chain links TRBV23-1 with TRBJ2-5; D unresolved. TRBV23-1 carries the ORF label, with uncertain function. CDR3 length equals 18 residues. Trimming pared 0 bases from V and 7 bases from J, leaving 24 bases between. This CDR3 reads CASSQSKPLRPQRWTQYF. The CDR3 DNA reads TGCGCCAGCAGTCAATCTAAGCCCCTGAGACCGCAGAGGTGGACCCAGTACTTC.

The chain recombines TRBV6-1 with TRBJ2-5; 7 bases are shared with TRBD2. This CDR3 is built from 22 residues. CDR1 and CDR2 (germline): MNHNS, SASEGT. After removal of 2 bases from V and 6 bases from J, the junction contained 30 bases not matched to a gene. The CDR3 nucleotides are TGTGCCAGCAGTGAAATTTTTGGGCCCTCCCCTGTGGCGGGAGAGCTCCCGAAGACCCAGTACTTC. This codes for CASSEIFGPSPVAGELPKTQYF.

J is TRBJ1-2 and V is TRBV11-2; D unclear. The CDR3 loop spans 12 amino acids. Germline CDR1 SGHAT, CDR2 FQNNGV. Trimming removed 5 bases from V and 6 bases from J, with 10 bases in between. The CDR3 region is CASSPRTHGYTF. Written as DNA, the CDR3 is TGTGCCAGCAGCCCTCGGACTCATGGCTACACCTTC.

The V gene is TRBV27, the J gene TRBJ2-1; D may be TRBD2 (6 bases). This CDR3 has 14 residues. Trimming took off 7 bases at V and 4 bases at J, with 14 bases between the two ends. Germline-derived CDR1 and CDR2 are MNHEY and SMNVEV (reference sequence). This chain's CDR3 is CASKIRGLYNEQFF. Written as DNA, the CDR3 is TGTGCCAGCAAAATTCGGGGACTGTACAATGAGCAGTTCTTC.